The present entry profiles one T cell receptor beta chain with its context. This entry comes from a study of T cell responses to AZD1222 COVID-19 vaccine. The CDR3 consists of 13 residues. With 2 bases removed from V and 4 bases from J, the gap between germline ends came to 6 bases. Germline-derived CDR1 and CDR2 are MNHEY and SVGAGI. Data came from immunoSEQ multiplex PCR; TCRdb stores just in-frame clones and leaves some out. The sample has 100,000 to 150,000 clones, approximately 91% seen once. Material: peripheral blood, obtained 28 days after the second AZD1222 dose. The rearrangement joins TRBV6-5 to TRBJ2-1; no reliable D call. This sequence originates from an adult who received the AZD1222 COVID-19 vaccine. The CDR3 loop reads CASSYTPYNEQFF. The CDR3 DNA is TGTGCCAGCAGTTACACGCCGTACAATGAGCAGTTCTTC.